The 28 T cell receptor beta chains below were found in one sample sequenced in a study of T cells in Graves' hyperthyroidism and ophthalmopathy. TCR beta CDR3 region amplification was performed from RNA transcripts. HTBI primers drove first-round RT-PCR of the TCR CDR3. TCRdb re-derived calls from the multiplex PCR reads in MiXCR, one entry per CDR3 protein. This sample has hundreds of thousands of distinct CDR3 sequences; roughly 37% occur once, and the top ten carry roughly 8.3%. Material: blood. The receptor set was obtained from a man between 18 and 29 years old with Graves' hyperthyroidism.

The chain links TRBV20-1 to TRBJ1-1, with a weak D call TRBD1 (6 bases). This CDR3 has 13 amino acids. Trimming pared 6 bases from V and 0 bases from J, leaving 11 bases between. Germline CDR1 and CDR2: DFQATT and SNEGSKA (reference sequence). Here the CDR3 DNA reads TGCAGTGCATCCGGGACAATGAACACTGAAGCTTTCTTT. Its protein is CSASGTMNTEAFF.

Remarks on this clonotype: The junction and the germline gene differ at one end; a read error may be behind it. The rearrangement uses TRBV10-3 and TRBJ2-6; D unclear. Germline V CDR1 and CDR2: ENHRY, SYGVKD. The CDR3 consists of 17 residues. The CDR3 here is CASSEEPQSTGANVLTF. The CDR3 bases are TGTGCCAGCAGTGAAGAACCACAGAGCACTGGGGCCAACGTCCTGACTTTC.

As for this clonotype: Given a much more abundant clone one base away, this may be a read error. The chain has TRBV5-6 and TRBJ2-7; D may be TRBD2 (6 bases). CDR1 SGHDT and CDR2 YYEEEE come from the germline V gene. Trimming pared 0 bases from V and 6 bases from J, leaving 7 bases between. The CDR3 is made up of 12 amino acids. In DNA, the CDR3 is TGTGCCAGCAGCTTGGAGACTAGCGAGCAGTACTTC. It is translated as CASSLETSEQYF.

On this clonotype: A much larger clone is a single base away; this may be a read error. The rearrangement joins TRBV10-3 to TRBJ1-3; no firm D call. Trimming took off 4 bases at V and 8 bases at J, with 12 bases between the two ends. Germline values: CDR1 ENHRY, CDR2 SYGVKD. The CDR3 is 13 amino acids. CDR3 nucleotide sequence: TGTGCCATCAGTGTGACGGCGGGGTACACCATATATTTT. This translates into CAISVTAGYTIYF.

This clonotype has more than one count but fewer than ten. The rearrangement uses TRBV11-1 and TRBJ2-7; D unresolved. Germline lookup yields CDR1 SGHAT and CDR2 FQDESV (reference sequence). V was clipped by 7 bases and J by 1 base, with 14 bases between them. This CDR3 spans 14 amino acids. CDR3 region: CASIKPHKSYEQYF. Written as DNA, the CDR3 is TGTGCCAGCATCAAACCGCACAAATCCTACGAGCAGTACTTC.

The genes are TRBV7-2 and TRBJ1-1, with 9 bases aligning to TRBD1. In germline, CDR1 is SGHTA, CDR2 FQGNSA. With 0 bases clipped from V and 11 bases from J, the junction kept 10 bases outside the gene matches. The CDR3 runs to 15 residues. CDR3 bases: TGTGCCAGCAGCTTAGCGGGACAGGGCGACCCTTGGGCTTTCTTT. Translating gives CASSLAGQGDPWAFF.

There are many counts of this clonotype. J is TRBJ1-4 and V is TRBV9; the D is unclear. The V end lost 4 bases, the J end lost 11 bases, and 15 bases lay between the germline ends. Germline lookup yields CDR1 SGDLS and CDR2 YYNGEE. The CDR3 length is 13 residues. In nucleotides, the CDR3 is TGTGCCAGCAGCCCTCCCCGGGAGGCGAAACTGTTTTTT. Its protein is CASSPPREAKLFF.

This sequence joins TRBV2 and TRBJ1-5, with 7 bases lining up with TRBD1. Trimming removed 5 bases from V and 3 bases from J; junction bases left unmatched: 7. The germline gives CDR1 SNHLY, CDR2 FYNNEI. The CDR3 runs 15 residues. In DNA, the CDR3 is TGTGCCAGCAGTATATTAGACAGGGTCAATCAGCCCCAGCATTTT. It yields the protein CASSILDRVNQPQHF.

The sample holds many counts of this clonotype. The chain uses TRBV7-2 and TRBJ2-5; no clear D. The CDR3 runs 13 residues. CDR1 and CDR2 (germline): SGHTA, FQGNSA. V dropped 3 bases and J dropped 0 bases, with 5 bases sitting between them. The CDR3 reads CASSFSHQETQYF. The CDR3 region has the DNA TGTGCCAGCAGCTTCAGCCACCAAGAGACCCAGTACTTC.

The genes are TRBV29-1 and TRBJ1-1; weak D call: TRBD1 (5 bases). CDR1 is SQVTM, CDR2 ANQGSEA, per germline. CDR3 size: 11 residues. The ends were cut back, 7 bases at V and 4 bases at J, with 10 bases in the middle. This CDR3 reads CSAVGGTEAFF. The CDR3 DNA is TGCAGCGCCGTGGGGGGCACTGAAGCTTTCTTT.

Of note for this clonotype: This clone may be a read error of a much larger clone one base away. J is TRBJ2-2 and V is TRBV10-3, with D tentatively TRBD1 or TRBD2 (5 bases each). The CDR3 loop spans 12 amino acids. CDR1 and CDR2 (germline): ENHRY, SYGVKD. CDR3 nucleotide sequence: TGTGCCATCCAGGGCTTTACCGGGGAGCTGCTTTTT. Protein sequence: CAIQGFTGELLF.

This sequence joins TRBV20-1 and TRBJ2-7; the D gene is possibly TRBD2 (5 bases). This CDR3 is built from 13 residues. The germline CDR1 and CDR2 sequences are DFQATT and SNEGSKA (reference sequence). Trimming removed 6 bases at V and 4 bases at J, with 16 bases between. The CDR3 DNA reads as TGCAGTGCCCCGCAGGCCGGACTTTACGAGCAGTACTTC. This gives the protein CSAPQAGLYEQYF.

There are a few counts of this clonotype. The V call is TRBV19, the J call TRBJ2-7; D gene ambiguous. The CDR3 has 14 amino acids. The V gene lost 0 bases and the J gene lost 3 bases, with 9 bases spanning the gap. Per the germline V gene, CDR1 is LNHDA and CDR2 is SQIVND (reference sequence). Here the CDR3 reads CASSIDRGGYEQYF. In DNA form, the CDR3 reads TGTGCCAGTAGTATAGATCGCGGTGGCTACGAGCAGTACTTC.

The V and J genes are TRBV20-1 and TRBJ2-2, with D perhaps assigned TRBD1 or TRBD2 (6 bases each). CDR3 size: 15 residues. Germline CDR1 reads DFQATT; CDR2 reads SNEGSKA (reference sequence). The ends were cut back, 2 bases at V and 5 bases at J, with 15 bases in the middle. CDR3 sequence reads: CSARLGGRETGELFF. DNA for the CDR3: TGCAGTGCTAGACTTGGGGGGCGGGAAACCGGGGAGCTGTTTTTT.

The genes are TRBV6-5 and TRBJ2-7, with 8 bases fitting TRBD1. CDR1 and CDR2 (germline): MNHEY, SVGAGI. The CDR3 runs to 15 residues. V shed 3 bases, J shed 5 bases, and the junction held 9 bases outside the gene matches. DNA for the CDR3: TGTGCCAGCAGTTATGGGCGGACAGGGCGGAACGAGCAGTACTTC. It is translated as CASSYGRTGRNEQYF.

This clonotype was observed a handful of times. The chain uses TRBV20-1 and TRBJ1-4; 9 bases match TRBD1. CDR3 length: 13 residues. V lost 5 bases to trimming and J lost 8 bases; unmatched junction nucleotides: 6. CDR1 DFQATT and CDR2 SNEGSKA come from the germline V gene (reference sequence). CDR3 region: CSALDRGNEKLFF. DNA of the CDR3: TGCAGTGCTTTAGACAGGGGGAACGAAAAACTGTTTTTT.

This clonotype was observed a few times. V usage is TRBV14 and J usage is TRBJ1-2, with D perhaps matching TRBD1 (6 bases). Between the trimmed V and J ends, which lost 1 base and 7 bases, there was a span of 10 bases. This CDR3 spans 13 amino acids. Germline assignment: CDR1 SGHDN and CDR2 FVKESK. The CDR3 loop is CASSQGLQGGYTF. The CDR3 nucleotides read TGTGCCAGCAGCCAAGGGTTACAGGGTGGCTACACCTTC.

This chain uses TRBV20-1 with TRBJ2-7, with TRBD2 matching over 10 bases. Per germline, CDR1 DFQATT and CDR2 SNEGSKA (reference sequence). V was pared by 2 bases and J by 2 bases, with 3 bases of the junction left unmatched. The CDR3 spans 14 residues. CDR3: CSARLAGAPYEQYF. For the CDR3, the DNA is TGCAGTGCTAGACTAGCGGGAGCTCCCTACGAGCAGTACTTC.

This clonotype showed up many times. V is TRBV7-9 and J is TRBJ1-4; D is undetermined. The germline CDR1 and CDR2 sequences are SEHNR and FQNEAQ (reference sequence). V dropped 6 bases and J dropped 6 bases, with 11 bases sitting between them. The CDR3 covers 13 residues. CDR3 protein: CASRGRWDEKLFF. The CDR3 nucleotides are TGTGCCAGCAGAGGAAGGTGGGATGAAAAACTGTTTTTT.

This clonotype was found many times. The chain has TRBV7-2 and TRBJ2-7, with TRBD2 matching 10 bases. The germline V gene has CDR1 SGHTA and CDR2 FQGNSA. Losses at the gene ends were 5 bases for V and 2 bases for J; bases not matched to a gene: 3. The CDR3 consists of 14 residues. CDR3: CASSTTSGTYEQYF. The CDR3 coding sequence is TGTGCCAGCAGCACCACTAGCGGGACCTACGAGCAGTACTTC.

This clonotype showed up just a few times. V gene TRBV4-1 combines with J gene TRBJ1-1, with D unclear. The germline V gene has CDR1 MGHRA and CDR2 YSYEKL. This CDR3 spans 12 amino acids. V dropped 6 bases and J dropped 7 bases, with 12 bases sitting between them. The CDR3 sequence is CASRMEGLEAFF. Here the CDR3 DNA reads TGCGCCAGCAGGATGGAGGGCCTTGAAGCTTTCTTT.

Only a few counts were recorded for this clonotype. The CDR3 loop reads CASSEVGGSTPQHF. For the CDR3, the DNA is TGTGCCAGCAGTGAAGTGGGCGGATCGACACCCCAGCATTTT. The chain combines TRBV6-1 with TRBJ1-5; D ambiguous. This CDR3 spans 14 amino acids. V was shortened by 1 base and J by 10 bases, with 14 bases between the two germline ends. Germline V gene lookup returns CDR1 MNHNS and CDR2 SASEGT.

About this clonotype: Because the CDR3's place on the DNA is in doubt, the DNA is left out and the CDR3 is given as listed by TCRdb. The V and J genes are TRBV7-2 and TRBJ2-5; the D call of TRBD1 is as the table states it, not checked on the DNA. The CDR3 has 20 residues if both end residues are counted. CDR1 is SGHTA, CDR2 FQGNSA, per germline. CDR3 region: CASSIYLCSVARDIWETQYF.

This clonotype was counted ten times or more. As DNA, the CDR3 is TGTGCCAGCAGTGAATATAGGGATAGCGGGGAGCTGTTTTTT. Protein sequence: CASSEYRDSGELFF. The rearrangement joins TRBV25-1 to TRBJ2-2; D ambiguous. CDR1 is MGHDK and CDR2 is SYGVNS in the germline V gene. With 0 bases removed from V and 7 bases from J, the gap between germline ends came to 9 bases. CDR3 length: 14 residues.

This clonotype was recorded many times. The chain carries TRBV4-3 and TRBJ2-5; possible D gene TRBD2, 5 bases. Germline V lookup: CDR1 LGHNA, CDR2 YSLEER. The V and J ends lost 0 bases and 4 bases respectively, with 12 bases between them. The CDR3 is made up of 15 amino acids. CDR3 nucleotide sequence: TGCGCCAGCAGCCAAGATTCGGACGGAGGAGAGACCCAGTACTTC. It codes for CASSQDSDGGETQYF.

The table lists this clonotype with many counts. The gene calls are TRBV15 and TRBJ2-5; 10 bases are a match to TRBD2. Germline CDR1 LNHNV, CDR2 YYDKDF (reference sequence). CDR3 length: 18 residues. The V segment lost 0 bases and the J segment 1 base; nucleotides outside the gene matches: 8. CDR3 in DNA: TGTGCCACCAGCAGAGATTCCCCTTGGACTAGCGGCCAAGAGACCCAGTACTTC. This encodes CATSRDSPWTSGQETQYF. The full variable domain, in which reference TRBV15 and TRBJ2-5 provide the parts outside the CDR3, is DAMVIQNPRYQVTQFGKPVTLSCSQTLNHNVMYWYQQKSSQAPKLLFHYYDKDFNNEADTPDNFQSRRPNTSFCFLDIRSPGLGDTAMYLCATSRDSPWTSGQETQYFGPGTRLLVL.

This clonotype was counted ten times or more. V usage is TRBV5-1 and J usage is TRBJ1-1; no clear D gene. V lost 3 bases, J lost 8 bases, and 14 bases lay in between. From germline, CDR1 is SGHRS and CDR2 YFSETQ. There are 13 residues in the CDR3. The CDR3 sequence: CASSSLDGWEAFF. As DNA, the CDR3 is TGCGCCAGCAGCTCCCTCGATGGATGGGAAGCTTTCTTT.

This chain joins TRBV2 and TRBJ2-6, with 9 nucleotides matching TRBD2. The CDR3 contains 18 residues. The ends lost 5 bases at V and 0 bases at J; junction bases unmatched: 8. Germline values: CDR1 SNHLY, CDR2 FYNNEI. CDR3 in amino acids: CASSLSGLAFSGANVLTF. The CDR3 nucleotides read TGTGCCAGCAGTTTATCGGGACTAGCCTTCTCTGGGGCCAACGTCCTGACTTTC.